The T cell receptor beta chain under discussion was sequenced for a study of shared clonotypes between healthy human individuals. As defined, naive CD8 cells were CD45RO-negative and positively selected for CCR7, with terminally differentiated effector memory CD45RA+ cells excluded. Sequencing was performed with immunoSEQ multiplex PCR; in TCRdb, only in-frame clones are kept and a portion is missing. The sample has around 620,000 clones; approximately 95% are singletons. The source is a woman aged 25 to 45 in good health. Source material: naive CD8+ T cells sorted from blood.

The CDR3 region is CATWTPLSSYNEQFF. CDR3 bases: TGTGCCACCTGGACACCCCTTAGCTCCTACAATGAGCAGTTCTTC. The V call is TRBV18, the J call TRBJ2-1; the D gene is possibly TRBD1 (5 bases). From germline, CDR1 is KGHSH and CDR2 LQKENI. Deletions cut 10 bases from V and 0 bases from J, with 16 bases between. This CDR3 contains 15 residues.